This TCR beta chain was found in a study of CXCR3-negative and CXCR3-positive naive CD8 T cells. Study results and caveats: Partially decreased CXCR3 expression was recorded after cryopreservation, and fresh PBMCs were used in most assays. Researchers report that CXCR3-positive naive cells carry more hydrophobic TRB CDR3s than CXCR3-negative naive cells. TRB CDR3 properties were used to infer TCR strength, and surface CD5 was comparable between naive subsets.

With regard to this clonotype: The antigen remains unidentified.

This CDR3 is built from 12 residues. CDR1 MNHNY and CDR2 SVGAGI come from the germline V gene (reference sequence). Every CD8+ subset sample held a few hundred thousand flow-sorted cells, done in triplicate. CD45RO-CCR7+CD27+CD95- characterized naive CD8+ T cells. cDNA libraries for TRB were generated by 5' RACE incorporating UMI labels. With the 5' RACE reads reprocessed, TCRdb shows one record per CDR3 protein and no DNA. Its table lists under 110,000 distinct CDR3 sequences. This clonotype was obtained from a human donor in good health. Some clones in this sample may be carry-over from other donors' samples. The genes are TRBV6-6 and TRBJ2-7. Sequenced input: naive CXCR3+ CD8+ T cells from blood. Subset specified: CD45RO-CCR7+CD27+CD95- naive CD8+ T cells expressing CXCR3 (TNR3+). The CDR3 region is CASSSDPYEQYF.